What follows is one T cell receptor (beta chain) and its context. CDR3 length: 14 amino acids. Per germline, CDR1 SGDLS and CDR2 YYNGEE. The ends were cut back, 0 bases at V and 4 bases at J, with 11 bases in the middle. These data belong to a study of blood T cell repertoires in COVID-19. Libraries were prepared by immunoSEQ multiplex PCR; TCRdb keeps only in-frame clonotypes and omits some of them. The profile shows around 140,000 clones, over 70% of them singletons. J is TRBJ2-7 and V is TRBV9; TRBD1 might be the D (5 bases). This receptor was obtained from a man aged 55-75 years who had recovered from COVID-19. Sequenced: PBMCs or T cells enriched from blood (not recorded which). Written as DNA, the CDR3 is TGTGCCAGCAGCGTAGACAGGTCAATGTACGAGCAGTACTTC. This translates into CASSVDRSMYEQYF.